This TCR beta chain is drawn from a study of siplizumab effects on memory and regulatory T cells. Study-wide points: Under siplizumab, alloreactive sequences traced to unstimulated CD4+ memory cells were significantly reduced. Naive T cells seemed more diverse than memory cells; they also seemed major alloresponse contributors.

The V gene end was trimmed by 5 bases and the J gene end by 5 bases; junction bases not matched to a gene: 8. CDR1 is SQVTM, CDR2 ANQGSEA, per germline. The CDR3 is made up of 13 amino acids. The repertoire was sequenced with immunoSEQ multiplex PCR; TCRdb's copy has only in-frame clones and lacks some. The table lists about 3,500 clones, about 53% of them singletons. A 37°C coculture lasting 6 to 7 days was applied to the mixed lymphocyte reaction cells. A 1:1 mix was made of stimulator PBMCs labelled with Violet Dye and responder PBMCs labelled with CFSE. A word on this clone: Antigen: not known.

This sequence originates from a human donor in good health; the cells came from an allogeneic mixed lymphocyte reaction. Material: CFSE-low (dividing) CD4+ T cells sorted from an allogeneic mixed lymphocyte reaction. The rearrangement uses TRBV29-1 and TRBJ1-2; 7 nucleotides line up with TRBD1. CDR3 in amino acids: CSVSRQGRYGYTF. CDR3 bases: TGCAGCGTTTCTAGACAGGGCCGTTATGGCTACACCTTC.